This TCR beta chain was found in a study of blood T cell repertoires in COVID-19. Participants, about 18 to 90 years old, spanned under 30 US areas. Participants had their cohort set by participant-reported clinical history. A case of COVID-19 had been met by exposed participants within 2 weeks before study entry. CDR1 LNHDA and CDR2 SQIVND come from the germline V gene (reference sequence). The V and J ends lost 1 base and 5 bases, in that order; junction bases with no gene match: 0. The length of the CDR3 is 14 residues. Sequenced by immunoSEQ multiplex PCR; TCRdb stores in-frame clones only, minus some. Of hundreds of thousands of clones in the sample, nearly 90% were seen once.

Material for sequencing was PBMCs or T cells enriched from blood (not recorded which). V usage is TRBV19 and J usage is TRBJ2-7, with TRBD2 matching 12 bases. The sequence came from a woman aged 18-30 years who had been exposed to COVID-19. The CDR3 is CASSIGLAGDEQYF. DNA of the CDR3: TGTGCCAGTAGTATAGGACTAGCGGGAGACGAGCAGTACTTC.